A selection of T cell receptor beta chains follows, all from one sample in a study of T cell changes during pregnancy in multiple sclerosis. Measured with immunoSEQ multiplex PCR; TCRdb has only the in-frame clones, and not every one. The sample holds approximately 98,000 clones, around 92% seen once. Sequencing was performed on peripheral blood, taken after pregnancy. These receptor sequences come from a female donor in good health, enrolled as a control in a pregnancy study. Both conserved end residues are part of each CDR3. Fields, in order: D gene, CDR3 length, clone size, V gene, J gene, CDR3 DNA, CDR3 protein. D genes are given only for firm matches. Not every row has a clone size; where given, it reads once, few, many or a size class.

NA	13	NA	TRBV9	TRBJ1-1	TGTGCCAGCAGCACTTCCGAAGTCACTGAAGCTTTCTTT	CASSTSEVTEAFF
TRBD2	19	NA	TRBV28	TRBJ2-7	TGTGCCAGCAGTACCCTGGGCGGGACTAGCGGGAGGGCCCTCGGCGAGCAGTACTTC	CASSTLGGTSGRALGEQYF
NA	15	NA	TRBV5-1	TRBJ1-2	TGCGCCAGCAGCCTCGAGGCCGTAAACCTCTATGGCTACACCTTC	CASSLEAVNLYGYTF
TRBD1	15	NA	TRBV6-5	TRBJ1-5	TGTGCCAGCAGTCAAGACGCAGGGGGATGGCAGCCCCAGCATTTT	CASSQDAGGWQPQHF
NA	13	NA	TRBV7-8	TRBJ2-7	TGTGCCAGCAGCCTACTAGGGTCCTACGAGCAGTACTTC	CASSLLGSYEQYF
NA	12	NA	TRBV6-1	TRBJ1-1	TGTGCCAGCAGCATCGACAGAGAAAAAGCTTTCTTT	CASSIDREKAFF
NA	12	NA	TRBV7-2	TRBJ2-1	TGTGCCAGCAGCTTAAATCCCGGAGGGCAGTTCTTC	CASSLNPGGQFF
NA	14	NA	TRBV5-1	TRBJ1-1	TGCGCCAGCAGCTTGGCCACAGGGTGGACTGAAGCTTTCTTT	CASSLATGWTEAFF
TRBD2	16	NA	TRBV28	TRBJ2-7	TGTGCCAGCAGTCTGAGGACTAGCGGGGTCGCACCCGAGCAGTACTTC	CASSLRTSGVAPEQYF
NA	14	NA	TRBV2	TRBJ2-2	TGTGCCAGCAGTGAAGCCAGGCAGATCGGGGAGCTGTTTTTT	CASSEARQIGELFF
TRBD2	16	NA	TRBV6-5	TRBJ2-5	TGTGCCAGCAGTTACGCCATCGGGGGGGAACAAGAGACCCAGTACTTC	CASSYAIGGEQETQYF
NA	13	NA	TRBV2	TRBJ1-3	TGTGCCATCAACAGACCGGGGGGAAACACCATATATTTT	CAINRPGGNTIYF
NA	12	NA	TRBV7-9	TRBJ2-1	TGTGCCAGCAGCTCGGACTTCAATGAGCAGTTCTTC	CASSSDFNEQFF
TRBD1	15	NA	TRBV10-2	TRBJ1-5	TGCGCCAGCAGTGGGGGACAGGGGGCCACTCAGCCCCAGCATTTT	CASSGGQGATQPQHF
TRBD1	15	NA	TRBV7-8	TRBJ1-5	TGTGCCAGCAGCCCGTATGGGGACAGCAGGCAGCCCCAGCATTTT	CASSPYGDSRQPQHF
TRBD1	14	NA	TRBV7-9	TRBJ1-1	TGTGCCAGCAGCGCGGGACAGGGAAACACTGAAGCTTTCTTT	CASSAGQGNTEAFF
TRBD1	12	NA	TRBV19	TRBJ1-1	TGTGCCAGTATCAGGGGGAGCACTGAAGCTTTCTTT	CASIRGSTEAFF
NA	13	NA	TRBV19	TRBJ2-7	TGTGCCAGTAGTATATCTGCTACCTACGAGCAGTACTTC	CASSISATYEQYF
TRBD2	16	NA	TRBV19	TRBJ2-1	TGTGCCAGTAGTCAAATAGCGGGAGCGGGTTACAATGAGCAGTTCTTC	CASSQIAGAGYNEQFF
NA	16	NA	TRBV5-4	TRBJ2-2	TGTGCCAGCAGTTTGGTTCGGGGTCCGAACACCGGGGAGCTGTTTTTT	CASSLVRGPNTGELFF
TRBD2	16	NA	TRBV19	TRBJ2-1	TGTGCCAGTAGTATAGGGGGCCTAGCGGGGGGCGCTGAGCAGTTCTTC	CASSIGGLAGGAEQFF
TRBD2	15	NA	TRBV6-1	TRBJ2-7	TGTGCCAGCAGTGATGAAGCGGGAGTAGGGTACGAGCAGTACTTC	CASSDEAGVGYEQYF
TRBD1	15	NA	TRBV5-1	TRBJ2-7	TGCGCCAGCAGCGCAGGACAGGGGTTCGATTACGAGCAGTACTTC	CASSAGQGFDYEQYF
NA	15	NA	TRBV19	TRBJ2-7	TGTGCCAGTAGTATAGGCGAACTAGTTAACTACGAGCAGTACTTC	CASSIGELVNYEQYF
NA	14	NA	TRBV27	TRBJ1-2	TGTGCCAGCAGTCACCATATCGGGGGGTATGGCTACACCTTC	CASSHHIGGYGYTF
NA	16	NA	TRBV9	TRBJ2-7	TGTGCCAGCAGCGTAGGACTGGCCCATAACCTCTACGAGCAGTACTTC	CASSVGLAHNLYEQYF
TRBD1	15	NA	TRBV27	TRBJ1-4	TGTGCCAGCAGTTTTGACAGGGCAACTAATGAAAAACTGTTTTTT	CASSFDRATNEKLFF
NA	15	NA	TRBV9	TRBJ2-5	TGTGCCAGCAGCGGCCCGTTAAGGGGCGGTGGGACCCAGTACTTC	CASSGPLRGGGTQYF
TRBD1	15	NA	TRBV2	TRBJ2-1	TGTGCCAGCAGCTTTCGACAGGGGGCTTACAATGAGCAGTTCTTC	CASSFRQGAYNEQFF
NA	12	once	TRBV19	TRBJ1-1	TGTGCCACCAGTTTAAGTAACACTGAAGCTTTCTTT	CATSLSNTEAFF
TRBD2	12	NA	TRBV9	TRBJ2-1	TGTGCCAGCAGCGTAGTAGCGGGTGAGCAGTTCTTC	CASSVVAGEQFF
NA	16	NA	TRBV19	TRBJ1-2	TGTGCCAGTAGTATTAGTAGTCAGGGGATAATCTATGGCTACACCTTC	CASSISSQGIIYGYTF
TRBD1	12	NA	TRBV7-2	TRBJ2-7	TGTGCCAGCTTACAGGGGGCCGGAGAGCAGTACTTC	CASLQGAGEQYF
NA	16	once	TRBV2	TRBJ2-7	TGTGCCAGCATCGGTGCGGGGTACCCTAGCTCCTACGAGCAGTACTTC	CASIGAGYPSSYEQYF
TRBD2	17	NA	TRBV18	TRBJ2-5	TGTGCCAGCTCGGCGGGACTAGCGGACGCCAGAGAGGAGACCCAGTACTTC	CASSAGLADAREETQYF
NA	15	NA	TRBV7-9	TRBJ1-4	TGTGCCAGCAGCCCCCGACTGATAACTAATGAAAAACTGTTTTTT	CASSPRLITNEKLFF
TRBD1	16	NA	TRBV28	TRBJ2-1	TGTGCCAGCAGACAAACTACAGGGGGTGCGTGGGATGAGCAGTTCTTC	CASRQTTGGAWDEQFF
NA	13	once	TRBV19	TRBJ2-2	TGTGCCAGTAGTAATCTAGGGACTGGGGAGCTGTTTTTT	CASSNLGTGELFF
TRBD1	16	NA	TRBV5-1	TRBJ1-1	TGCGCCAGCAGCTCCTCACAGGGGGTGGGGAACACTGAAGCTTTCTTT	CASSSSQGVGNTEAFF
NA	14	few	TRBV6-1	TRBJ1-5	TGTGCCAGCAGTGGGAAACTAGAATTTGAGCCCCAGCATTTT	CASSGKLEFEPQHF
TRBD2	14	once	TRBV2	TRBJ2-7	TGTGCCAGCAGCGAGGGACTAGCAGACTACGAGCAGTACTTC	CASSEGLADYEQYF
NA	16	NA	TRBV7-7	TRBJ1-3	TGTGCTAGCAGCTTACGGGGGGGCCCCTCTGGAAACACCATATATTTT	CASSLRGGPSGNTIYF
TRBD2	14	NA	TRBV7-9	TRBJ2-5	TGTGCCAGCAGCTTGCGGGGGACCCAAGAGACCCAGTACTTC	CASSLRGTQETQYF
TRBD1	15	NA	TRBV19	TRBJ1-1	TGTGCCAGTACCCTGGACAGGGGGCTGAACACTGAAGCTTTCTTT	CASTLDRGLNTEAFF
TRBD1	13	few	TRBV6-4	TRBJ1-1	TGTGCCAGCAGAAGGACAGGGAACACTGAAGCTTTCTTT	CASRRTGNTEAFF
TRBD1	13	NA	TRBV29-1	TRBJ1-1	TGCAGCGGCACAGGGGGCATAGGCACTGAAGCTTTCTTT	CSGTGGIGTEAFF
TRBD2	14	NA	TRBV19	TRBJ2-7	TGTGCCAGTAGTATGTGGCGGGAGGGTTACGAGCAGTACTTC	CASSMWREGYEQYF
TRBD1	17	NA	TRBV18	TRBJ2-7	TGTGCCAGCTCACCACTCGGACAGGGCCAGAGGTCCTACGAGCAGTACTTC	CASSPLGQGQRSYEQYF
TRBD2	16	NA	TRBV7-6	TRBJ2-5	TGTGCCAGCAGCTTAGCTTCTTTAGCGGGGCTTGGGACCCAGTACTTC	CASSLASLAGLGTQYF